Each of the 15 T cell receptor beta chains below was sequenced from the same sample in a study of Graves' ophthalmopathy and Graves' hyperthyroidism. The authors amplified TCR beta CDR3 regions from RNA transcripts. HTBI primers were employed in first-round RT-PCR, then a second-round multiplex PCR followed. TCRdb passed the multiplex PCR reads through MiXCR, listing each CDR3 protein once. The sample holds roughly 420,000 distinct CDR3 sequences; around 21% are singletons and the top ten take 2.5% to 3%. The sequencing input was peripheral blood. All receptors come from a woman in her late teens or twenties with stable Graves' hyperthyroidism.

The chain recombines TRBV6-1 with TRBJ2-7, with no clear D. CDR3 length: 12 residues. V lost 10 bases, J lost 3 bases, and 13 bases lay in between. Germline V gives CDR1 MNHNS, CDR2 SASEGT. The CDR3 DNA reads TGTGCCACCCAAGACGGAATCTACGAGCAGTACTTC. Its translation: CATQDGIYEQYF.

The chain couples TRBV29-1 to TRBJ1-1, with a tentative D call TRBD1 (5 bases). V was cut by 0 bases and J by 0 bases, with 14 bases left in between. The CDR3 totals 16 residues. Germline CDR1 SQVTM, CDR2 ANQGSEA. CDR3 in amino acids: CSVEDAPGGVNTEAFF. CDR3 DNA sequence: TGCAGCGTTGAAGATGCCCCAGGAGGGGTGAACACTGAAGCTTTCTTT.

This clonotype was seen at least ten times. The V and J genes are TRBV6-5 and TRBJ1-2; 7 bases agree with TRBD1. The trim removed 0 bases at V and 8 bases at J, leaving 3 bases unmatched. CDR1 and CDR2 (germline): MNHEY, SVGAGI. There are 13 residues in the CDR3. The CDR3 sequence is CASSYSTGRGYTF. DNA of the CDR3: TGTGCCAGCAGTTACTCGACAGGGCGCGGCTACACCTTC.

This clonotype came up many times. The chain recombines TRBV20-1 with TRBJ2-7, with a possible D match to TRBD2 (5 bases). Germline CDR1 is DFQATT and CDR2 is SNEGSKA (reference sequence). With 1 base removed from V and 3 bases from J, the gap between germline ends came to 13 bases. This CDR3 is built from 14 residues. The CDR3 sequence: CSARVRENNYEQYF. The CDR3 nucleotides read TGCAGTGCTAGAGTAAGGGAGAACAACTACGAGCAGTACTTC.

In this sample, this clonotype turned up a few times. The chain carries TRBV10-3 and TRBJ2-6; 7 nucleotides agree with TRBD1. V shed 3 bases and J 0 bases; nucleotides not matched to a gene: 20. This CDR3 region has 22 residues. Per the germline V gene, CDR1 is ENHRY and CDR2 is SYGVKD. In DNA, the CDR3 is TGTGCCATCAGTGATCCCACGGGACAGAGAGGTATCCCCGGCTCTGGGGCCAACGTCCTGACTTTC. Translating gives CAISDPTGQRGIPGSGANVLTF.

This clonotype appeared many times. CDR3 region: CASRAGYSNSPLHF. The CDR3 DNA sequence: TGTGCCAGCAGGGCAGGGTACTCTAATTCACCCCTCCACTTT. The rearrangement joins TRBV12-3 or TRBV12-4 to TRBJ1-6; possible D gene TRBD1, 5 bases. CDR3 length equals 14 residues. V was pared by 6 bases and J by 6 bases, with 12 bases between.

The sample holds a few counts of this clonotype. An end of the junction differs from the germline gene, which may be a read error. The J gene is TRBJ2-4, the V gene TRBV5-5; a weak D match, TRBD1 (6 bases). The CDR3 is made up of 16 amino acids. Germline CDR1 reads SGHKS; CDR2 reads YYEKEE (reference sequence). This CDR3 reads CASSPGQNRAKNIKYF. DNA for the CDR3: TGTGCCAGCAGCCCTGGACAGAACCGAGCCAAAAACATTAAGTACTTC.

This clonotype was picked up many times. Lacking the conserved final phenylalanine or tryptophan, this CDR3 likely reflects a read error. The chain recombines TRBV6-1 with TRBJ2-7; a weak D match, TRBD2 (6 bases). CDR3 length: 15 residues. V lost 7 bases and J 0 bases, leaving 16 bases between the germline ends. Germline V CDR1 and CDR2: MNHNS, SASEGT. The DNA of the CDR3 is TGTGCCAGCATGGGCCTGCGGGATAGCTCCTACGAGCAGTACCTC. As protein: CASMGLRDSSYEQYL.

In its sample, this clonotype was seen many times. The CDR3 region is CASSLAAGQAAEAFF. For the CDR3, the DNA is TGTGCCAGCAGCTTAGCGGCGGGACAGGCGGCTGAAGCTTTCTTT. J is TRBJ1-1 and V is TRBV7-2, with TRBD1 matching over 8 bases. The CDR3 loop spans 15 amino acids. V was pared by 0 bases and J by 6 bases, with 6 bases of the junction left unmatched. Germline CDR1 is SGHTA and CDR2 is FQGNSA.

This clonotype was detected only a few times. The genes are TRBV29-1 and TRBJ1-1; D is possibly TRBD1 (5 bases). Germline CDR1 and CDR2: SQVTM and ANQGSEA. Trimming removed 7 bases at V and 5 bases at J, with 14 bases between. This CDR3 has 12 residues. The CDR3, as DNA: TGCAGCGGTAGTCCGGGGGTTACTGAAGCTTTCTTT. As protein: CSGSPGVTEAFF.

This clonotype occurred once. This chain uses TRBV15 with TRBJ1-1, with no clear D. V gave up 1 base and J gave up 7 bases, with 10 bases separating them. CDR3 size: 13 residues. CDR1 is LNHNV, CDR2 YYDKDF, per germline (reference sequence). The CDR3 here is CATSRVGSREAFF. The CDR3 DNA sequence: TGTGCCACCAGCAGAGTCGGCAGTCGTGAAGCTTTCTTT.

This rearrangement joins TRBV20-1 to TRBJ2-2; a weak D match, TRBD2 (5 bases). From germline, CDR1 is DFQATT and CDR2 SNEGSKA (reference sequence). V shed 3 bases and J shed 6 bases, with 8 bases lying between them. CDR3 length equals 12 residues. In DNA, the CDR3 is TGCAGTGCTAGCCAGCGGCCCGGGGAGCTGTTTTTT. Amino acid sequence: CSASQRPGELFF.

This clonotype has just a few counts. This chain joins TRBV6-1 and TRBJ1-2; D is possibly TRBD1 (5 bases). V shed 3 bases and J shed 6 bases, with 8 bases lying between them. The CDR3 runs 12 residues. Germline assignment: CDR1 MNHNS and CDR2 SASEGT. This CDR3 is CASSETRDGYTF. Here the CDR3 DNA reads TGTGCCAGCAGTGAGACCAGGGATGGCTACACCTTC.

This clonotype was detected many times. The CDR3 is CASSQVPPTGSEQYF. In nucleotides, the CDR3 is TGTGCCAGTAGCCAAGTCCCTCCGACAGGGAGCGAGCAGTACTTC. This chain joins TRBV19 and TRBJ2-7; 7 bases line up with TRBD1. V was clipped by 6 bases and J by 6 bases; unmatched bases: 14. Looked up from germline, CDR1 is LNHDA and CDR2 is SQIVND (reference sequence). This CDR3 has 15 residues.

In regard to this clonotype: Being one base from a much bigger clone, this may be a read error. The chain has TRBV11-2 and TRBJ2-5; 8 positions match TRBD2. Germline loops: CDR1 SGHAT, CDR2 FQNNGV. Trimming removed 4 bases from V and 6 bases from J; junction bases left unmatched: 7. The CDR3 spans 14 residues. CDR3 sequence reads: CASSSLAARKTQYF. CDR3 bases: TGTGCCAGCAGCTCACTAGCGGCCAGGAAGACCCAGTACTTC.